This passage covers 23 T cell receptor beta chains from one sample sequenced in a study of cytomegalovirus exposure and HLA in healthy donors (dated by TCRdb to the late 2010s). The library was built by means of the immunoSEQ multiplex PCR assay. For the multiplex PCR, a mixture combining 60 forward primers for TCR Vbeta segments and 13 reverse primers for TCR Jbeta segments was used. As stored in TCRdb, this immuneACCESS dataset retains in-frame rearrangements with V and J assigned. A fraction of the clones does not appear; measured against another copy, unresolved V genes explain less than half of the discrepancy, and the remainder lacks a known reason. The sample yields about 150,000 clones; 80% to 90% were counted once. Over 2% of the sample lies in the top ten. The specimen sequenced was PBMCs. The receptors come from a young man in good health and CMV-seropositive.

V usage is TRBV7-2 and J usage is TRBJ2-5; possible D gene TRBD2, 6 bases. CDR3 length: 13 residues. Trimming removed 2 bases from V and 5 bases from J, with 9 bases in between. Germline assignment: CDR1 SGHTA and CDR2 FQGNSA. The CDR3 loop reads CASSLRRAETQYF. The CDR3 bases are TGTGCCAGCAGCTTAAGGAGGGCCGAGACCCAGTACTTC.

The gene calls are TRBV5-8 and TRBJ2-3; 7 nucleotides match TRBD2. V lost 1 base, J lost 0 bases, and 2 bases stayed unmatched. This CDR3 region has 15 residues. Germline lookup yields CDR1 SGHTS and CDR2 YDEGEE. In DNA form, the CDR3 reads TGTGCCAGCAGCTTGTACGGGGGGAGCACAGATACGCAGTATTTT. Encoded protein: CASSLYGGSTDTQYF.

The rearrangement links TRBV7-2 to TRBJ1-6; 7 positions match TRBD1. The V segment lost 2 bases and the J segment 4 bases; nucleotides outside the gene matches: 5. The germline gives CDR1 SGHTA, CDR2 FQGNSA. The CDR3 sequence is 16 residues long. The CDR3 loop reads CASSLRAGGYNSPLHF. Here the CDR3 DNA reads TGTGCCAGCAGCTTACGGGCAGGGGGTTATAATTCACCCCTCCACTTT.

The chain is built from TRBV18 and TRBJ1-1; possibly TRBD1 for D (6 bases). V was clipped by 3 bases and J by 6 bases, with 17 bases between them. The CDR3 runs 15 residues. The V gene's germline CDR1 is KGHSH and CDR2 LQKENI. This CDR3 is CASSPPTGRGAEAFF. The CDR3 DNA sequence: TGTGCCAGCTCACCCCCGACAGGTCGGGGCGCTGAAGCTTTCTTT. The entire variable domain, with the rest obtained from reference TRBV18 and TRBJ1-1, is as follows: NAGVMQNPRHLVRRRGQEARLRCSPMKGHSHVYWYRQLPEEGLKFMVYLQKENIIDESGMPKERFSAEFPKEGPSILRIQQVVRGDSAAYFCASSPPTGRGAEAFFGQGTRLTVV.

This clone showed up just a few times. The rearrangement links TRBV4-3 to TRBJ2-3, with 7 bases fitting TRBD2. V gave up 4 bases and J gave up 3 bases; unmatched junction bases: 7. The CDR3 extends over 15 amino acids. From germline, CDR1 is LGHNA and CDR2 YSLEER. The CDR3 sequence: CASSRSSGGTDTQYF. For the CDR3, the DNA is TGCGCCAGCAGCCGATCATCGGGGGGTACAGATACGCAGTATTTT.

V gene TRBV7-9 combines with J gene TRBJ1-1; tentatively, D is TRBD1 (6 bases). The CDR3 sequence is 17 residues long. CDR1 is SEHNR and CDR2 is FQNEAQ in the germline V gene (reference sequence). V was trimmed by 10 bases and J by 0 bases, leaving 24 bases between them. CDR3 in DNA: TGTGCCACCCCAGGGGCAGGGATCTCTCTCCTGAACACTGAAGCTTTCTTT. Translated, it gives CATPGAGISLLNTEAFF.

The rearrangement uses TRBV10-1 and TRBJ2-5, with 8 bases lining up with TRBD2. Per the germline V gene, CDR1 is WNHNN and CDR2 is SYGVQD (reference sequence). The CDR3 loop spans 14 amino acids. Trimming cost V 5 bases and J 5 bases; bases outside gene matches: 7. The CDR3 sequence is CASSSGSLRETQYF. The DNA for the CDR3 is TGCGCCAGCAGTAGCGGGAGCCTCCGGGAGACCCAGTACTTC.

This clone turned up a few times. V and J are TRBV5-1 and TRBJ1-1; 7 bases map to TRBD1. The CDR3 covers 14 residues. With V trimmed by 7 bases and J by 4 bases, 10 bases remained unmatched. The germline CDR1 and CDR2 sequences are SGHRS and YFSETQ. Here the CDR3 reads CASETGAGSTEAFF. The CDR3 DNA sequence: TGCGCCAGCGAAACAGGGGCCGGTAGCACTGAAGCTTTCTTT.

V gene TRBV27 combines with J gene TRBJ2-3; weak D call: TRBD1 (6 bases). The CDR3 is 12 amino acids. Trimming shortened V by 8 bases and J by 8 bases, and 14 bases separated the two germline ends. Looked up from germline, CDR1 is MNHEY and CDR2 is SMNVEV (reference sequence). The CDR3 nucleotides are TGTGCCAGCGGGACACAGTTTGGTACGCAGTATTTT. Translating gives CASGTQFGTQYF.

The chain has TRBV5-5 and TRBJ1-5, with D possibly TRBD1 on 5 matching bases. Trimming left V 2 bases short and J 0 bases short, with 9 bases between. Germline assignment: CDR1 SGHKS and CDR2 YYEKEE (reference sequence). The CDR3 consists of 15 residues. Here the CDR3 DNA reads TGTGCCAGCAGCTTTGAAAGGGGTAGCAATCAGCCCCAGCATTTT. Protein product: CASSFERGSNQPQHF.

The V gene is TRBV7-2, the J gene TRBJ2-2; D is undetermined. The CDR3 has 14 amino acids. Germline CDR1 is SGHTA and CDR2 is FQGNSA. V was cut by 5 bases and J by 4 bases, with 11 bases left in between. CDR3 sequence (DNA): TGTGCCAGCAGCCCCCCTAGTCCCACCGGGGAGCTGTTTTTT. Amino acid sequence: CASSPPSPTGELFF.

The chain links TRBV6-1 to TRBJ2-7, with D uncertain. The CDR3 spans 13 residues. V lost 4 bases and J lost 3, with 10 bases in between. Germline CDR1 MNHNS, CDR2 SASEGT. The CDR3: CASSVYRNYEQYF. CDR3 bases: TGTGCCAGCAGTGTTTACAGAAACTACGAGCAGTACTTC.

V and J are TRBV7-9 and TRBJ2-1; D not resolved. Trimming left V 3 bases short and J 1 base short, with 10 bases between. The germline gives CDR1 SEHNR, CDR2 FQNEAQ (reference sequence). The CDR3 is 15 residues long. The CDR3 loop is CASSFGGPSYNEQFF. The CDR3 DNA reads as TGTGCCAGCAGCTTTGGTGGGCCTTCCTACAATGAGCAGTTCTTC.

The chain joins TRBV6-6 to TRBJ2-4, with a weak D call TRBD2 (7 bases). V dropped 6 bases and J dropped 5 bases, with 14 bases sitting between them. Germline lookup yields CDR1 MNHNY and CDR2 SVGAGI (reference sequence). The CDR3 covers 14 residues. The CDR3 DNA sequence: TGTGCCAGCAGCCCGGGGGGCGCCCAAAACATTCAGTACTTC. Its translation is CASSPGGAQNIQYF.

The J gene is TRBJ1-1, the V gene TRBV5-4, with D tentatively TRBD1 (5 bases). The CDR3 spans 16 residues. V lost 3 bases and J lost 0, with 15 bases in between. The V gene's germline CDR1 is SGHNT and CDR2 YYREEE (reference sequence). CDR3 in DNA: TGTGCCAGCAGCTCTGGACAAGCCAACATGAACACTGAAGCTTTCTTT. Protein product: CASSSGQANMNTEAFF.

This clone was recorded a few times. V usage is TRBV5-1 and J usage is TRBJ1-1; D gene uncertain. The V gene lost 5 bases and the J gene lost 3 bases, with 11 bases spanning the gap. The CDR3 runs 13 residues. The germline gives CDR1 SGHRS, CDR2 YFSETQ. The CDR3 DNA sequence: TGCGCCAGCAGTTGGCAGGCATACACTGAAGCTTTCTTT. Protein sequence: CASSWQAYTEAFF.

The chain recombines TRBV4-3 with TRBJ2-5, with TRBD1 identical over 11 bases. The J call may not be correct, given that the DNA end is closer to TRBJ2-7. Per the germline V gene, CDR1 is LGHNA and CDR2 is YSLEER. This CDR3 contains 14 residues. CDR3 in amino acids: CASSRGQGALEQYF. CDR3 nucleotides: TGCGCCAGCAGCCGAGGACAGGGGGCCCTCGAGCAGTACTTC.

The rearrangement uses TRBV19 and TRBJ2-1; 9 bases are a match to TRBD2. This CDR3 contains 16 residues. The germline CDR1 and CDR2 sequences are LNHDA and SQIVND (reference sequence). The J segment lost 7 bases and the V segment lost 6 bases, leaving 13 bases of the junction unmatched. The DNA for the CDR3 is TGTGCCAGTAGCCCTCCGGTAGCGGGAGCAGAAAATGAGCAGTTCTTC. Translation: CASSPPVAGAENEQFF.

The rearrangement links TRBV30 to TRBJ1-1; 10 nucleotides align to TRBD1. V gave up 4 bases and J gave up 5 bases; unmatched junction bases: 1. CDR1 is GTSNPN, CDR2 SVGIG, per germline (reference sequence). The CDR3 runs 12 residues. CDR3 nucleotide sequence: TGTGCCTGGAAGGGACAGGGGACTGAAGCTTTCTTT. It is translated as CAWKGQGTEAFF.

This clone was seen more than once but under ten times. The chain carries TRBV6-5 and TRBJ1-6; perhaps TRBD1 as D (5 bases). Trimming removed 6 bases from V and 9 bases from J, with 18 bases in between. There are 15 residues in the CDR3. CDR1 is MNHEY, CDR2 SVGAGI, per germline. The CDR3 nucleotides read TGTGCCAGCAGCCACAAACCCCAGGGAATTTCACCCCTCCACTTT. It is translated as CASSHKPQGISPLHF.

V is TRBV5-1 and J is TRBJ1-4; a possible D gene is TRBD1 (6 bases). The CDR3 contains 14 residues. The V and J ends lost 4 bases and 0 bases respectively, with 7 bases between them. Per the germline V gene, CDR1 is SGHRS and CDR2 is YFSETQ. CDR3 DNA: TGCGCCAGCAGCCCAGGGGCAACTAATGAAAAACTGTTTTTT. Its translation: CASSPGATNEKLFF.

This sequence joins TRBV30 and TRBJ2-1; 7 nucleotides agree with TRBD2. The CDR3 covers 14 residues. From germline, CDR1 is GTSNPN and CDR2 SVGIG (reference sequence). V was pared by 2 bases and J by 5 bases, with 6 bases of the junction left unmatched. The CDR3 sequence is CAWSREVKDNEQFF. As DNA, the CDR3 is TGTGCCTGGAGTCGGGAGGTTAAGGACAATGAGCAGTTCTTC. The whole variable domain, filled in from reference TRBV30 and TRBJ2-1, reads SQTIHQWPATLVQPVGSPLSLECTVEGTSNPNLYWYRQAAGRGLQLLFYSVGIGQISSEVPQNLSASRPQDRQFILSSKKLLLSDSGFYLCAWSREVKDNEQFFGPGTRLTVL.

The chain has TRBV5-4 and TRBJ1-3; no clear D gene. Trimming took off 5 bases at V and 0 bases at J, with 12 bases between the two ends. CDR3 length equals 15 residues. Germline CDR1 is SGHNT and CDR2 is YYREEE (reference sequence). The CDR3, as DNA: TGTGCCAGCAGTCCTGGAGCGAGCTCTGGAAACACCATATATTTT. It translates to CASSPGASSGNTIYF.